The 8 T cell receptor beta chains below were found in one sample sequenced in a study of T cell responses to AZD1222 COVID-19 vaccine. Measured with immunoSEQ multiplex PCR; TCRdb has only the in-frame clones, and not every one. The sample has approximately 150,000 clones; less than 90% are singletons. This specimen consisted of peripheral blood, obtained on day 0 of AZD1222 vaccination. The receptors originated from an adult in good health.

The rearrangement links TRBV11-3 to TRBJ2-1; D not resolved. Per the germline V gene, CDR1 is SGHNT and CDR2 is YENEEA. V lost 4 bases and J 13 bases, leaving 17 bases between the germline ends. This CDR3 is built from 13 residues. CDR3 in DNA: TGTGCCAGCAGCTCTGGACCGGACCTATCACAGTTCTTC. It translates to CASSSGPDLSQFF.

J is TRBJ2-7 and V is TRBV5-4; 10 bases map to TRBD1. The CDR3 loop spans 16 amino acids. Germline CDR1 and CDR2: SGHNT and YYREEE (reference sequence). The V segment lost 0 bases and the J segment 4 bases; nucleotides outside the gene matches: 7. CDR3 residues: CASSLGPGQGIYEQYV. The CDR3, as DNA: TGTGCCAGCAGCTTGGGCCCGGGACAGGGGATTTACGAGCAGTACGTC.

The chain couples TRBV6-1 to TRBJ1-2; possibly TRBD1 for D (5 bases). The CDR3 covers 16 residues. Trimming pared 0 bases from V and 0 bases from J, leaving 11 bases between. Germline values: CDR1 MNHNS, CDR2 SASEGT. Written as DNA, the CDR3 is TGTGCCAGCAGTGAAGCACAGGCTAACTCTAACTATGGCTACACCTTC. Translation gives CASSEAQANSNYGYTF.

The rearrangement uses TRBV18 and TRBJ1-2; no reliable D call. This CDR3 has 12 amino acids. The germline V gene encodes CDR1 KGHSH and CDR2 LQKENI. Trimming stripped 4 bases from V and 12 bases from J, with 15 bases between. CDR3: CASSRPQSDNTF. The CDR3 nucleotides are TGTGCCAGCTCACGCCCACAGTCCGACAACACCTTC.

The chain joins TRBV6-5 to TRBJ2-5; 8 positions agree with TRBD2. Germline CDR1 is MNHEY and CDR2 is SVGAGI. V shed 8 bases and J 3 bases; nucleotides not matched to a gene: 8. The CDR3 is 14 residues long. The CDR3 here is CASREGGAKETQYF. For the CDR3, the DNA is TGTGCCAGCCGGGAGGGGGGGGCAAAAGAGACCCAGTACTTC.

The chain is built from TRBV6-6 and TRBJ1-2; 10 bases match TRBD1. V shed 2 bases, J shed 4 bases, and the junction held 1 base outside the gene matches. Per germline, CDR1 MNHNY and CDR2 SVGAGI (reference sequence). The CDR3 spans 14 residues. The DNA for the CDR3 is TGTGCCAGCAGTTACGGGACAGGGGCCTATGGCTACACCTTC. This translates into CASSYGTGAYGYTF.

The chain is built from TRBV19 and TRBJ2-3; tentatively, D is TRBD1 or TRBD2 (5 bases each). V dropped 7 bases and J dropped 0 bases, with 11 bases sitting between them. The germline V gene has CDR1 LNHDA and CDR2 SQIVND (reference sequence). The CDR3 loop spans 14 amino acids. The CDR3 sequence: CASTPGPSTDTQYF. CDR3 nucleotide sequence: TGTGCCAGTACCCCGGGACCAAGCACAGATACGCAGTATTTT. Complete variable domain (other parts from reference TRBV19 and TRBJ2-3): DGGITQSPKYLFRKEGQNVTLSCEQNLNHDAMYWYRQDPGQGLRLIYYSQIVNDFQKGDIAEGYSVSREKKESFPLTVTSAQKNPTAFYLCASTPGPSTDTQYFGPGTRLTVL.

The genes are TRBV10-3 and TRBJ1-1, with D perhaps TRBD1 (5 bases). Trimming removed 7 bases at V and 4 bases at J, with 7 bases between. Germline CDR1 ENHRY, CDR2 SYGVKD. This CDR3 spans 11 amino acids. Here the CDR3 reads CAIKQGTEAFF. Written as DNA, the CDR3 is TGTGCCATCAAGCAGGGCACTGAAGCTTTCTTT.